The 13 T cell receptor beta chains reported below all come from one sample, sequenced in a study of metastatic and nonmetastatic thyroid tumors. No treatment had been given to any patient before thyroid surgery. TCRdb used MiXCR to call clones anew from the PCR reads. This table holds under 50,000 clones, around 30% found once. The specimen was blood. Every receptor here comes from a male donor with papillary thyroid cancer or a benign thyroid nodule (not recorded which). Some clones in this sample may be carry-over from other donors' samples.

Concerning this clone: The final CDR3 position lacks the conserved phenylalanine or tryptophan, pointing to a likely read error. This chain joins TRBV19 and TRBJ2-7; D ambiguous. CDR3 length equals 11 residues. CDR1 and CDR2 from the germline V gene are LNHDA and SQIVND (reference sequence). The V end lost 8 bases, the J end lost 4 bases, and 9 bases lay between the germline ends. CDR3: CASGREYEQYL. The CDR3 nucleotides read TGTGCCAGTGGACGTGAATACGAGCAGTACCTC.

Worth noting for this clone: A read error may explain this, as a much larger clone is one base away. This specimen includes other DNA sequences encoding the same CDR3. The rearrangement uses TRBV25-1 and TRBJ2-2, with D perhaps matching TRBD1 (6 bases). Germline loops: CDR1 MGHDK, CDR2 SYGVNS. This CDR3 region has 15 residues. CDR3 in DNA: TGTGCCAGCAGTACACAGGGAAGGGACACCGGTGAGCTGTTTTTT. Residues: CASSTQGRDTGELFF. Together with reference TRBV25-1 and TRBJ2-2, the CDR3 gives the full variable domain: EADIYQTPRYLVIGTGKKITLECSQTMGHDKMYWYQQDPGMELHLIHYSYGVNSTEKGDLSSESTVSRIRTEHFPLTLESARPSHTSQYLCASSTQGRDTGELFFGEGSRLTVL.

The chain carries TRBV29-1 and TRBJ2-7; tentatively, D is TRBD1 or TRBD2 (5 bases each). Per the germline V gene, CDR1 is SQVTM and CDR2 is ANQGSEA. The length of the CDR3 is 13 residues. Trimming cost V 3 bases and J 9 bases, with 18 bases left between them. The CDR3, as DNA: TGCAGCGTTGAGGACTCCAGGGTTAAGGGGCAGTACTTC. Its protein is CSVEDSRVKGQYF.

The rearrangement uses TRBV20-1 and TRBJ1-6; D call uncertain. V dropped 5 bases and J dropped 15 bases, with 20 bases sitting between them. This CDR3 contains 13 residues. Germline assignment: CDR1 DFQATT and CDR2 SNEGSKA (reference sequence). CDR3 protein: CSALGRPRLDLHF. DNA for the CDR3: TGCAGTGCTCTCGGACGGCCTCGGTTAGACCTCCACTTT.

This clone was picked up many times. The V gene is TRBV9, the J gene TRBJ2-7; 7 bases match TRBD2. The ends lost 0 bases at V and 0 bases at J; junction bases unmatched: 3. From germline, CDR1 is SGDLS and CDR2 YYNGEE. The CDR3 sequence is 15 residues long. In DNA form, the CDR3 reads TGTGCCAGCAGCGTAGATCTAGCGGACTCCTACGAGCAGTACTTC. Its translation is CASSVDLADSYEQYF.

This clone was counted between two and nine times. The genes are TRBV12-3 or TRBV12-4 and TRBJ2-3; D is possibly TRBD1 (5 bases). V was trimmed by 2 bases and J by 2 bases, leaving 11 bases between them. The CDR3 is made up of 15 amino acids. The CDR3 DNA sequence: TGTGCCAGCAGTTTAAGGGGCGCGGACACAGATACGCAGTATTTT. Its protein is CASSLRGADTDTQYF.

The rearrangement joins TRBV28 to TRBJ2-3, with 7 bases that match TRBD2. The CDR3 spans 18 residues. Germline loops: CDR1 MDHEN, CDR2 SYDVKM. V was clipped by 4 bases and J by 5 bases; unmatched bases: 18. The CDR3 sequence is CASSSMRLSGIRGDTQYF. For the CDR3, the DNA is TGTGCCAGCAGTTCCATGAGGCTGAGCGGGATTCGAGGAGATACGCAGTATTTT. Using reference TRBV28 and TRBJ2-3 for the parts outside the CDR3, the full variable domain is DVKVTQSSRYLVKRTGEKVFLECVQDMDHENMFWYRQDPGLGLRLIYFSYDVKMKEKGDIPEGYSVSREKKERFSLILESASTNQTSMYLCASSSMRLSGIRGDTQYFGPGTRLTVL.

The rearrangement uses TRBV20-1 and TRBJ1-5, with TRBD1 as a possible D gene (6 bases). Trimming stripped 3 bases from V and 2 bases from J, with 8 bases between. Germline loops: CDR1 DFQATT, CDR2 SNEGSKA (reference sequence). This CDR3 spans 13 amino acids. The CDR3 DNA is TGCAGTGCTAGGGGGGCAGGCAATCAGCCCCAGCATTTT. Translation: CSARGAGNQPQHF.

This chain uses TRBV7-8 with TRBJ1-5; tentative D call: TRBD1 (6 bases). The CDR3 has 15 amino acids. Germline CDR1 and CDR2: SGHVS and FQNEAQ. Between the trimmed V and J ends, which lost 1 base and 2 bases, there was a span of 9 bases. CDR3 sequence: CASSLVGGGNQPQHF. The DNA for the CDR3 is TGTGCCAGCAGCTTAGTCGGGGGCGGCAATCAGCCCCAGCATTTT.

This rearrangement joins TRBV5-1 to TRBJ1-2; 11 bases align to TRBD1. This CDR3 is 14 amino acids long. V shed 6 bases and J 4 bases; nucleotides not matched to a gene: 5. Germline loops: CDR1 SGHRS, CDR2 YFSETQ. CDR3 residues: CASTLDRGLYGYTF. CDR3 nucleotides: TGCGCCAGCACTCTGGACAGGGGGCTCTATGGCTACACCTTC. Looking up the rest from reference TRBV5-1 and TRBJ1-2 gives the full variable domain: KAGVTQTPRYLIKTRGQQVTLSCSPISGHRSVSWYQQTPGQGLQFLFEYFSETQRNKGNFPGRFSGRQFSNSRSEMNVSTLELGDSALYLCASTLDRGLYGYTFGSGTRLTVV.

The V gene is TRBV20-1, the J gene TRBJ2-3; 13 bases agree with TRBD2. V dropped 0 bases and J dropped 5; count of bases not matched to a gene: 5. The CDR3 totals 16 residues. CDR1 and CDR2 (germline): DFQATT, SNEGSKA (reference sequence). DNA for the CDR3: TGCAGTGCTAGAGATCCGACTAGCGGGAGGTTAGATACGCAGTATTTT. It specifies CSARDPTSGRLDTQYF.

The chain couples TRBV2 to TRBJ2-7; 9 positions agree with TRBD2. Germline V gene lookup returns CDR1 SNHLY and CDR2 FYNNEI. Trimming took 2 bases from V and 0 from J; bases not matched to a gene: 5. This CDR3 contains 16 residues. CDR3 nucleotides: TGTGCCAGCAGTGAACGGAGCGGGGGGAGCTCCTACGAGCAGTACTTC. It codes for CASSERSGGSSYEQYF.

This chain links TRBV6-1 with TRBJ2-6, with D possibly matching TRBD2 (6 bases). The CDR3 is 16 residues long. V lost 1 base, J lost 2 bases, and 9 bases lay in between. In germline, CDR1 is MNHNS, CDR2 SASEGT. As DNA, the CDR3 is TGTGCCAGCAGTGAAGTTCCGGGAGCTGGGGCCAACGTCCTGACTTTC. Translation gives CASSEVPGAGANVLTF.